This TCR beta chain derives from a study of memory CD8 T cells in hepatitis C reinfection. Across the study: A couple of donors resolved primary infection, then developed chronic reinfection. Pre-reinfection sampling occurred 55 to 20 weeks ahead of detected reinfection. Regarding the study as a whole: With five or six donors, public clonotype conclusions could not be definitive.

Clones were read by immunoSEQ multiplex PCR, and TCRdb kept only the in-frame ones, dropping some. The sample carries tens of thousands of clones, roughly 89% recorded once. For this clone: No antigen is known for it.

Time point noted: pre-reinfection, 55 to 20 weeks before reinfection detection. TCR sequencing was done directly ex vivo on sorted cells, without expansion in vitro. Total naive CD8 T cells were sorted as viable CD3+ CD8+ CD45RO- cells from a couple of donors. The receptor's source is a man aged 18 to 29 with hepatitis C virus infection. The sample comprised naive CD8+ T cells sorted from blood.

The CDR3 DNA follows: TGTGCCAGCAGCCCATCGGCGGGCGCGTTGGGCACTGAAGCTTTCTTT. The encoded protein is CASSPSAGALGTEAFF. V usage is TRBV7-9 and J usage is TRBJ1-1; D is unclear. The germline gives CDR1 SEHNR, CDR2 FQNEAQ (reference sequence). The CDR3 runs 16 residues. V lost 5 bases, J lost 4 bases, and 20 bases lay in between.